This is a list of T cell receptor beta chains from one sample in a study of cytomegalovirus exposure and HLA in healthy donors. Some clones are missing from TCRdb's copy, which holds only in-frame ones; the method was immunoSEQ multiplex PCR. The sample carries approximately 170,000 clones, approximately 83% recorded once. Sample: PBMCs. The receptors stem from a boy younger than 10 in good health and CMV-seronegative. The CDR3 runs from the conserved cysteine through the conserved F or W. D genes are given only for firm matches. Some rows mark clone size as missing; the rest say once, few, many or name a class of expanded clone.

CDR3 protein: CSAGGPGVQFF; CDR3 DNA: TGCAGTGCTGGGGGTCCGGGGGTCCAGTTCTTC; D gene: NA; J gene: TRBJ2-1; V gene: TRBV20-1; clone size: NA
CDR3 protein: CASSDDRIYGYTF; CDR3 DNA: TGTGCCAGCAGTGATGACAGAATCTATGGCTACACCTTC; D gene: NA; J gene: TRBJ1-2; V gene: TRBV2; clone size: NA
CDR3 protein: CASTGTGDEAFF; CDR3 DNA: TGTGCCAGCACCGGGACTGGCGATGAAGCTTTCTTT; D gene: NA; J gene: TRBJ1-1; V gene: TRBV7-6; clone size: NA
CDR3 protein: CASSETGGGEKLFF; CDR3 DNA: TGTGCCAGCAGTGAAACAGGGGGAGGTGAAAAACTGTTTTTT; D gene: TRBD1; J gene: TRBJ1-4; V gene: TRBV25-1; clone size: NA
CDR3 protein: CAWGTGTPSSDTQYF; CDR3 DNA: TGTGCCTGGGGAACCGGGACTCCCTCATCAGATACGCAGTATTTT; D gene: NA; J gene: TRBJ2-3; V gene: TRBV30; clone size: NA
CDR3 protein: CASSPAGRETQYF; CDR3 DNA: TGTGCCAGCAGCCCGGCGGGGAGAGAGACCCAGTACTTC; D gene: NA; J gene: TRBJ2-5; V gene: TRBV11-2; clone size: NA
CDR3 protein: CASSQDLLAADTGELFF; CDR3 DNA: TGCGCCAGCAGCCAAGATTTGCTAGCGGCCGACACCGGGGAGCTGTTTTTT; D gene: TRBD2; J gene: TRBJ2-2; V gene: TRBV4-3; clone size: NA
CDR3 protein: CASSLNAGRGNIQYF; CDR3 DNA: TGTGCCAGCAGCTTAAATGCGGGCCGCGGAAACATTCAGTACTTC; D gene: NA; J gene: TRBJ2-4; V gene: TRBV7-2; clone size: once
CDR3 protein: CASSIRSGRDTGELFF; CDR3 DNA: TGTGCCAGCAGCATCCGTAGTGGTCGTGACACCGGGGAGCTGTTTTTT; D gene: NA; J gene: TRBJ2-2; V gene: TRBV21-1; clone size: NA
CDR3 protein: CASSIIGGDYSGEQFF; CDR3 DNA: TGTGCCAGTAGTATTATCGGCGGGGACTACAGCGGTGAGCAGTTCTTC; D gene: TRBD2; J gene: TRBJ2-1; V gene: TRBV19; clone size: NA
CDR3 protein: CASSELGHFSSYEQYF; CDR3 DNA: TGTGCCAGCAGTGAACTGGGACATTTCAGCTCCTACGAGCAGTACTTC; D gene: NA; J gene: TRBJ2-7; V gene: TRBV6-1; clone size: few
CDR3 protein: CASSAGTGQDEQYF; CDR3 DNA: TGTGCCAGCAGTGCCGGGACAGGACAAGACGAGCAGTACTTC; D gene: TRBD1; J gene: TRBJ2-7; V gene: TRBV28; clone size: NA
CDR3 protein: CASSSGTGLYNEQFF; CDR3 DNA: TGTGCCAGCAGCTCCGGGACAGGCCTATACAATGAGCAGTTCTTC; D gene: TRBD1; J gene: TRBJ2-1; V gene: TRBV7-2; clone size: NA
CDR3 protein: CASSPRDSAGEKDTF; CDR3 DNA: TGTGCCAGCTCACCAAGAGATTCTGCAGGGGAGAAGGACACCTTC; D gene: NA; J gene: TRBJ1-2; V gene: TRBV18; clone size: few
CDR3 protein: CSVQGAGYYEQYF; CDR3 DNA: TGCAGCGTCCAGGGGGCGGGTTACTACGAGCAGTACTTC; D gene: TRBD1; J gene: TRBJ2-7; V gene: TRBV29-1; clone size: once
CDR3 protein: CASSLTGTGGQYF; CDR3 DNA: TGTGCCAGCAGCCTTACCGGGACTGGGGGCCAGTACTTC; D gene: NA; J gene: TRBJ2-5; V gene: TRBV14; clone size: NA
CDR3 protein: CASSSGGHHYGYTF; CDR3 DNA: TGTGCCAGCAGCTCGGGGGGGCACCACTATGGCTACACCTTC; D gene: NA; J gene: TRBJ1-2; V gene: TRBV5-6; clone size: once
CDR3 protein: CASSEMEGSGGYTF; CDR3 DNA: TGTGCCAGCAGTGAAATGGAGGGGTCGGGTGGCTACACCTTC; D gene: NA; J gene: TRBJ1-2; V gene: TRBV6-4; clone size: NA
CDR3 protein: CASRHGGTGSYGYTF; CDR3 DNA: TGTGCCAGCCGACATGGGGGGACAGGGTCCTATGGCTACACCTTC; D gene: TRBD1; J gene: TRBJ1-2; V gene: TRBV19; clone size: NA
CDR3 protein: CASSYILAGGGEQYF; CDR3 DNA: TGTGCCAGCAGTTACATTCTAGCGGGAGGTGGCGAGCAGTACTTC; D gene: TRBD2; J gene: TRBJ2-7; V gene: TRBV6-5; clone size: NA
CDR3 protein: CASSLDGTSGISSYEQYF; CDR3 DNA: TGTGCCAGCAGCTTAGATGGGACTAGCGGGATAAGCTCCTACGAGCAGTACTTC; D gene: TRBD2; J gene: TRBJ2-7; V gene: TRBV7-2; clone size: NA
CDR3 protein: CASSGSVPYEQYF; CDR3 DNA: TGTGCCAGCTCGGGGTCAGTTCCCTACGAGCAGTACTTC; D gene: NA; J gene: TRBJ2-7; V gene: TRBV7-9; clone size: NA
CDR3 protein: CASGKTGTIDQPQHF; CDR3 DNA: TGTGCCAGCGGGAAAACCGGGACAATCGACCAGCCCCAGCATTTT; D gene: NA; J gene: TRBJ1-5; V gene: TRBV2; clone size: NA
CDR3 protein: CASSKGIFNGDRGYHEQFF; CDR3 DNA: TGTGCCAGCAGCAAAGGAATATTCAATGGGGACAGGGGTTACCATGAGCAGTTCTTC; D gene: NA; J gene: TRBJ2-1; V gene: TRBV21-1; clone size: NA
CDR3 protein: CASNPSTGSSGNTIYF; CDR3 DNA: TGTGCCAGCAATCCGAGTACCGGGAGCTCTGGAAACACCATATATTTT; D gene: NA; J gene: TRBJ1-3; V gene: TRBV6-6; clone size: NA
CDR3 protein: CASRDRGSTGELFF; CDR3 DNA: TGTGCCAGTAGGGACAGGGGGAGCACCGGGGAGCTGTTTTTT; D gene: TRBD1; J gene: TRBJ2-2; V gene: TRBV19; clone size: NA
CDR3 protein: CAWSGGGSGTDTQYF; CDR3 DNA: TGTGCCTGGAGCGGCGGCGGTAGCGGGACAGATACGCAGTATTTT; D gene: TRBD2; J gene: TRBJ2-3; V gene: TRBV30; clone size: NA
CDR3 protein: CASSLGLAGGGNEQFF; CDR3 DNA: TGTGCCAGCAGCTTAGGTCTAGCGGGGGGTGGGAATGAGCAGTTCTTC; D gene: TRBD2; J gene: TRBJ2-1; V gene: TRBV11-2; clone size: NA
CDR3 protein: CASSLGQGIGSYEQYF; CDR3 DNA: TGTGCCAGCAGCCTAGGACAGGGGATCGGCTCCTACGAGCAGTACTTC; D gene: TRBD1; J gene: TRBJ2-7; V gene: TRBV9; clone size: NA
CDR3 protein: CASSIVRGNQPQHF; CDR3 DNA: TGTGCCAGTAGTATAGTCAGGGGCAATCAGCCCCAGCATTTT; D gene: NA; J gene: TRBJ1-5; V gene: TRBV19; clone size: NA
CDR3 protein: CSAKESISQYF; CDR3 DNA: TGCAGTGCTAAGGAGTCGATTTCCCAGTACTTC; D gene: NA; J gene: TRBJ2-5; V gene: TRBV20-1; clone size: once
CDR3 protein: CASSPGLAGVVDTQYF; CDR3 DNA: TGCGCCAGCAGCCCGGGACTAGCGGGAGTGGTAGATACGCAGTATTTT; D gene: TRBD2; J gene: TRBJ2-3; V gene: TRBV4-3; clone size: few
CDR3 protein: CASSLVLVEQFF; CDR3 DNA: TGTGCCAGCAGCTTAGTACTAGTTGAGCAGTTCTTC; D gene: NA; J gene: TRBJ2-1; V gene: TRBV7-8; clone size: NA
CDR3 protein: CASSQLAGSSYEQYF; CDR3 DNA: TGCGCCAGCAGCCAACTAGCGGGGAGCTCCTACGAGCAGTACTTC; D gene: TRBD2; J gene: TRBJ2-7; V gene: TRBV4-1; clone size: once
CDR3 protein: CASTGGAMRNEQFF; CDR3 DNA: TGTGCCAGCACCGGGGGGGCCATGCGCAATGAGCAGTTCTTC; D gene: TRBD2; J gene: TRBJ2-1; V gene: TRBV27; clone size: NA
CDR3 protein: CARSLSRGNTEAFF; CDR3 DNA: TGTGCCAGAAGTTTATCACGAGGGAACACTGAAGCTTTCTTT; D gene: NA; J gene: TRBJ1-1; V gene: TRBV27; clone size: NA
CDR3 protein: CASSLDGRGLGELFF; CDR3 DNA: TGCGCCAGCAGCTTGGACGGCAGGGGGCTCGGGGAGCTGTTTTTT; D gene: TRBD1; J gene: TRBJ2-2; V gene: TRBV5-1; clone size: NA
CDR3 protein: CASRTPRGVAGVMNEQFF; CDR3 DNA: TGTGCCAGCCGAACTCCCCGTGGGGTAGCGGGAGTGATGAATGAGCAGTTCTTC; D gene: TRBD2; J gene: TRBJ2-1; V gene: TRBV2; clone size: few
CDR3 protein: CASSGSSGSYEQYF; CDR3 DNA: TGTGCCAGTAGTGGGTCTAGCGGTAGCTACGAGCAGTACTTC; D gene: TRBD2; J gene: TRBJ2-7; V gene: TRBV19; clone size: NA
CDR3 protein: CASSEWKGRGYGYTF; CDR3 DNA: TGTGCCAGCAGTGAATGGAAGGGGCGAGGCTATGGCTACACCTTC; D gene: NA; J gene: TRBJ1-2; V gene: TRBV2; clone size: NA
CDR3 protein: CASSPHRGGDQPQHF; CDR3 DNA: TGTGCCAGCTCACCTCATCGGGGAGGCGATCAGCCCCAGCATTTT; D gene: NA; J gene: TRBJ1-5; V gene: TRBV18; clone size: few
CDR3 protein: CSAAGADTQYF; CDR3 DNA: TGCAGTGCAGCGGGCGCAGATACGCAGTATTTT; D gene: NA; J gene: TRBJ2-3; V gene: TRBV20-1; clone size: NA
CDR3 protein: CASSLGQGHSGNTIYF; CDR3 DNA: TGTGCCAGCAGCTTGGGTCAGGGCCACTCTGGAAACACCATATATTTT; D gene: NA; J gene: TRBJ1-3; V gene: TRBV5-5; clone size: NA
CDR3 protein: CASMGQGNQPQHF; CDR3 DNA: TGTGCCAGTATGGGACAGGGGAATCAGCCCCAGCATTTT; D gene: TRBD1; J gene: TRBJ1-5; V gene: TRBV19; clone size: NA
CDR3 protein: CASRETGNIYGYTF; CDR3 DNA: TGTGCCAGTAGAGAGACAGGGAATATATATGGCTACACCTTC; D gene: TRBD1; J gene: TRBJ1-2; V gene: TRBV19; clone size: NA
CDR3 protein: CASSPDRAAGNTIYF; CDR3 DNA: TGTGCCAGCAGCCCCGACAGGGCCGCTGGAAACACCATATATTTT; D gene: TRBD1; J gene: TRBJ1-3; V gene: TRBV6-5; clone size: once
CDR3 protein: CASSLDRDRFINEQFF; CDR3 DNA: TGTGCCAGCAGCTTAGATAGGGACAGGTTCATCAATGAGCAGTTCTTC; D gene: TRBD1; J gene: TRBJ2-1; V gene: TRBV5-6; clone size: NA
CDR3 protein: CASSLASGTNGELFF; CDR3 DNA: TGCGCCAGCAGCTTGGCTAGCGGGACTAACGGGGAGCTGTTTTTT; D gene: TRBD2; J gene: TRBJ2-2; V gene: TRBV5-1; clone size: NA
CDR3 protein: CASSFRTVIGNTEAFF; CDR3 DNA: TGTGCCAGTAGTTTCAGGACAGTCATCGGGAACACTGAAGCTTTCTTT; D gene: NA; J gene: TRBJ1-1; V gene: TRBV19; clone size: NA
CDR3 protein: CASSPQDRGRTEAFF; CDR3 DNA: TGTGCCAGCAGTCCTCAGGACAGGGGAAGGACTGAAGCTTTCTTT; D gene: TRBD1; J gene: TRBJ1-1; V gene: TRBV2; clone size: NA
CDR3 protein: CASSGGGQENTEAFF; CDR3 DNA: TGTGCCAGCAGTGGGGGGGGACAGGAGAACACTGAAGCTTTCTTT; D gene: TRBD1; J gene: TRBJ1-1; V gene: TRBV28; clone size: NA